The 17 T cell receptor beta chains given below trace back to one sample, sequenced in a study of high-grade serous ovarian cancer treatment subgroups. Tumor samples were taken before definitive surgery or chemotherapy. Data came from immunoSEQ multiplex PCR; TCRdb stores just in-frame clones and leaves some out. The sample carries roughly 10,000 clones, about 63% recorded once. Sequencing was performed on tumor tissue. These receptors were collected from a human donor with high-grade serous ovarian cancer.

This clone has just one count. As DNA, the CDR3 is TGTGCCAGCAGACCGTGGGAGGCGCCCCGGAACGAGCAGTACTTC. It encodes CASRPWEAPRNEQYF. This chain links TRBV7-9 with TRBJ2-7; D possibly corresponds to TRBD2 (6 bases). V was pared by 6 bases and J by 5 bases, with 20 bases between. CDR3 length equals 15 residues. Germline CDR1 is SEHNR and CDR2 is FQNEAQ (reference sequence).

This clone was counted only a few times. CDR3 coding DNA: TGTGCCAGCACGTTTGGAGGGAACACTGAAGCTTTCTTT. Translation gives CASTFGGNTEAFF. V usage is TRBV6-6 and J usage is TRBJ1-1; the D is unclear. Looked up from germline, CDR1 is MNHNY and CDR2 is SVGAGI (reference sequence). This CDR3 region has 13 residues. V gave up 7 bases and J gave up 1 base, with 10 bases separating them.

This chain joins TRBV7-2 and TRBJ2-5, with D perhaps matching TRBD1 or TRBD2 (7 bases each). The CDR3 covers 15 residues. Germline values: CDR1 SGHTA, CDR2 FQGNSA. With 5 bases removed from V and 5 bases from J, the gap between germline ends came to 18 bases. The CDR3 DNA is TGTGCCAGCAGCCTTGGGGAGGGGGCAGGGGAGACCCAGTACTTC. Its protein product is CASSLGEGAGETQYF.

This clone has a handful of counts. DNA of the CDR3: TGTGCCAGCGGGGGCAGGGAGAGCTCTGGAAACACCATATATTTT. It yields the protein CASGGRESSGNTIYF. The chain is built from TRBV19 and TRBJ1-3; D might be TRBD1 (6 bases). This CDR3 has 15 residues. Per germline, CDR1 LNHDA and CDR2 SQIVND (reference sequence). Trimming took off 9 bases at V and 0 bases at J, with 15 bases between the two ends.

This clone was recorded a few times. The chain's CDR3 is CASKEGTGNQPQHF. The CDR3 bases are TGTGCCAGTAAGGAGGGGACAGGCAATCAGCCCCAGCATTTT. The chain combines TRBV19 with TRBJ1-5; 7 nucleotides agree with TRBD1. The CDR3 covers 14 residues. Germline V gene lookup returns CDR1 LNHDA and CDR2 SQIVND (reference sequence). The J segment lost 2 bases and the V segment lost 7 bases, leaving 5 bases of the junction unmatched.

The V call is TRBV4-2, the J call TRBJ2-5; 9 bases map to TRBD2. The CDR3 sequence is 15 residues long. V shed 0 bases, J shed 4 bases, and the junction held 3 bases outside the gene matches. CDR1 and CDR2 (germline): LGHNA, YNFKEQ. CDR3 nucleotides: TGTGCCAGCAGCCAAGACGGCGGGGGGGCAGAGACCCAGTACTTC. Translated, it gives CASSQDGGGAETQYF.

This clone was picked up one time. V is TRBV9 and J is TRBJ2-2; D unresolved. Deletions cut 0 bases from V and 3 bases from J, with 0 bases between. Germline V gene data show CDR1 as SGDLS and CDR2 as YYNGEE. The length of the CDR3 is 12 residues. In DNA, the CDR3 is TGTGCCAGCAGCGTAGACACCGGGGAGCTGTTTTTT. Its protein is CASSVDTGELFF.

The genes are TRBV7-2 and TRBJ2-7; 10 positions match TRBD2. The CDR3 is 15 residues long. J lost 4 bases, V lost 5 bases, and 8 bases had no gene match. Germline CDR1 reads SGHTA; CDR2 reads FQGNSA. The CDR3 loop is CASSRGLAEGYEQYF. CDR3 nucleotides: TGTGCCAGCAGCCGAGGACTAGCGGAAGGATACGAGCAGTACTTC.

By frequency in the sample, this clone is medium-sized. At one end the junction does not follow the germline gene, possibly because of a read error. The chain links TRBV7-7 to TRBJ2-1; 12 nucleotides align to TRBD2. The CDR3 is 15 amino acids. The germline CDR1 and CDR2 sequences are SSHAT and FNYEAQ (reference sequence). The CDR3 loop reads CASSSLAGGNYEQFF. CDR3 sequence (DNA): TGTGCTAGCAGCTCGCTAGCGGGAGGGAACTATGAGCAGTTCTTC. Using reference TRBV7-7 and TRBJ2-1 for the parts outside the CDR3, the full variable domain is GAGVSQSPRYKVTKRGQDVTLRCDPISSHATLYWYQQALGQGPEFLTYFNYEAQPDKSGLPSDRFSAERPEGSISTLTIQRTEQRDSAMYRCASSSLAGGNYEQFFGPGTRLTVL.

The sample holds a few counts of this clone. The V gene is TRBV11-3, the J gene TRBJ2-3, with 9 bases lining up with TRBD2. The CDR3 spans 16 residues. After removal of 3 bases from V and 4 bases from J, the junction contained 8 bases not matched to a gene. Germline V gene lookup returns CDR1 SGHNT and CDR2 YENEEA. The CDR3 loop reads CASSLYAGGGADTQYF. CDR3 bases: TGTGCCAGCAGCTTGTATGCGGGAGGGGGTGCAGATACGCAGTATTTT.

This clone has just a few counts. This chain links TRBV5-4 with TRBJ2-6; no clear D gene. CDR1 SGHNT and CDR2 YYREEE come from the germline V gene (reference sequence). CDR3 length: 15 amino acids. V lost 0 bases to trimming and J lost 0 bases, with 4 bases between them. The CDR3 is CASSLGGSGANVLTF. CDR3 bases: TGTGCCAGCAGCTTGGGAGGCTCTGGGGCCAACGTCCTGACTTTC.

The V call is TRBV28, the J call TRBJ2-7; 12 positions agree with TRBD1. J lost 5 bases, V lost 5 bases, and 4 bases had no gene match. This CDR3 is 14 amino acids long. CDR1 and CDR2 (germline): MDHEN, SYDVKM. In DNA, the CDR3 is TGTGCCAGCAGTCCGGGACAGGGGGCTGACGAGCAGTACTTC. The encoded protein is CASSPGQGADEQYF.

The chain combines TRBV7-2 with TRBJ2-4; TRBD1 or TRBD2 may be the D gene (5 bases each). CDR3 length: 13 residues. Germline assignment: CDR1 SGHTA and CDR2 FQGNSA. The V gene lost 5 bases and the J gene lost 6 bases, with 11 bases spanning the gap. In nucleotides, the CDR3 is TGTGCCAGCAGCCTTCAGGGAGCAAACATTCAGTACTTC. Translation: CASSLQGANIQYF.

The chain recombines TRBV10-3 with TRBJ1-1; 7 bases agree with TRBD1. The germline V gene has CDR1 ENHRY and CDR2 SYGVKD. The CDR3 has 16 amino acids. The V and J ends lost 2 bases and 1 base, in that order; junction bases with no gene match: 7. CDR3 sequence: CAISERVQGGNTEAFF. The CDR3 DNA reads TGTGCCATCAGTGAGAGGGTTCAGGGGGGGAACACTGAAGCTTTCTTT.

The chain couples TRBV7-9 to TRBJ2-1; no definite D call. V lost 4 bases and J 5 bases, leaving 3 bases between the germline ends. This CDR3 region has 11 residues. CDR1 and CDR2 (germline): SEHNR, FQNEAQ (reference sequence). As DNA, the CDR3 is TGTGCCAGCAGCTGGGACAATGAGCAGTTCTTC. Its protein is CASSWDNEQFF.

The chain links TRBV10-3 to TRBJ2-7; TRBD1 agrees at 7 bases. Germline V CDR1 and CDR2: ENHRY, SYGVKD. This CDR3 spans 16 amino acids. V was clipped by 3 bases and J by 1 base; unmatched bases: 9. The CDR3 here is CAISDMTGPLSYEQYF. DNA for the CDR3: TGTGCCATCAGTGATATGACAGGGCCCTTATCCTACGAGCAGTACTTC.

V usage is TRBV7-2 and J usage is TRBJ2-2; perhaps TRBD1 as D (6 bases). Germline V gives CDR1 SGHTA, CDR2 FQGNSA. This CDR3 is 13 amino acids long. V was trimmed by 6 bases and J by 6 bases, leaving 11 bases between them. CDR3 sequence: CASRPGTSGELFF. The CDR3, as DNA: TGTGCCAGCAGACCTGGGACATCCGGGGAGCTGTTTTTT.